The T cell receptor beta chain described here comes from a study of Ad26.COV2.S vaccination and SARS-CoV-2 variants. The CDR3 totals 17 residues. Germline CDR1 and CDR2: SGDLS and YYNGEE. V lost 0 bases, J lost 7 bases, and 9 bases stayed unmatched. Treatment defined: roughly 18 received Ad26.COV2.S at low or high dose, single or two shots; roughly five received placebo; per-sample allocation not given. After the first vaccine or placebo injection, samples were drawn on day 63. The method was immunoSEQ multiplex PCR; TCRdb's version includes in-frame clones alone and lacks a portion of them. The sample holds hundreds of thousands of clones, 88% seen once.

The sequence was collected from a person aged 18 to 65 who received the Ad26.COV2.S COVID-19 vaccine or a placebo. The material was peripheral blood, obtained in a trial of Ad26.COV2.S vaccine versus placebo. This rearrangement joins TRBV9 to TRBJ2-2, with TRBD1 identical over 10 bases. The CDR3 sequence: CASSVALRDRGNGELFF. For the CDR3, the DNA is TGTGCCAGCAGCGTAGCCCTAAGGGACAGGGGCAACGGGGAGCTGTTTTTT.